Below are 11 T cell receptor beta chains sequenced from a single sample in a study of cytomegalovirus exposure and HLA in healthy donors (dated by TCRdb to 2015 to 2018). Library creation used the immunoSEQ multiplex PCR assay. The multiplex PCR relied on a mix of 60 forward primers for TCR Vbeta segments and 13 reverse primers for TCR Jbeta segments. The immuneACCESS repertoire file appears here via TCRdb, limited to in-frame rearrangements. These files lack a portion of the clones; in checked studies, under half of the deficit traces to unresolved V genes, and the cause of the others is not known. The sample contains 140,000 to 150,000 clones, 79% of them found a single time. The ten largest account for about 6.9% of the sample. The sequencing input was PBMCs. These receptor sequences come from a woman aged 40-49 years in good health and CMV-seropositive.

The chain uses TRBV7-9 and TRBJ2-2; TRBD1 aligns across 9 bases. The CDR3 loop spans 14 amino acids. Trimming removed 2 bases from V and 6 bases from J; junction bases left unmatched: 1. Germline-derived CDR1 and CDR2 are SEHNR and FQNEAQ (reference sequence). CDR3 bases: TGTGCCAGCAGCTTAAGACAGGGGGCCGGGGAGCTGTTTTTT. Encoded protein: CASSLRQGAGELFF.

In this sample, this clone turned up a few times. The V gene is TRBV5-4, the J gene TRBJ2-5, with 15 bases fitting TRBD2. The CDR3 has 16 residues. V trimming: 4 bases; J trimming: 5 bases; junction bases outside the gene matches: 6. The V gene's germline CDR1 is SGHNT and CDR2 YYREEE (reference sequence). CDR3 nucleotides: TGTGCCAGCAGCCAAAGGACTAGCGGGGGGGCGGAGACCCAGTACTTC. Translated, it gives CASSQRTSGGAETQYF.

The chain couples TRBV7-9 to TRBJ2-3; 8 nucleotides agree with TRBD2. V lost 8 bases, J lost 2 bases, and 18 bases stayed unmatched. The CDR3 has 18 amino acids. Looked up from germline, CDR1 is SEHNR and CDR2 is FQNEAQ (reference sequence). CDR3 sequence (DNA): TGTGCCAGCGGCAGAGTGAGCGGGGGTTATACCCTCACAGATACGCAGTATTTT. This codes for CASGRVSGGYTLTDTQYF.

V is TRBV5-6 and J is TRBJ1-5, with TRBD1 identical over 12 bases. The CDR3 totals 16 residues. After removal of 2 bases from V and 6 bases from J, the junction contained 6 bases not matched to a gene. Germline V gene data show CDR1 as SGHDT and CDR2 as YYEEEE. The CDR3 loop reads CASSLTGTGGFQPQHF. The DNA for the CDR3 is TGTGCCAGCAGCTTAACCGGGACAGGGGGCTTTCAGCCCCAGCATTTT.

Here the CDR3 DNA reads TGCGCCAGCAGCTCGTCGGGACTAGCGGGAGGAGAGACCCAGTACTTC. It translates to CASSSSGLAGGETQYF. The chain carries TRBV5-1 and TRBJ2-5; 15 bases match TRBD2. The CDR3 sequence is 16 residues long. Germline values: CDR1 SGHRS, CDR2 YFSETQ. The junction had 4 bases not matched to a gene; V was cut back by 3 bases and J by 4 bases.

V and J are TRBV5-1 and TRBJ2-2, with D maybe TRBD1 (5 bases). V was shortened by 4 bases and J by 4 bases, with 14 bases between the two germline ends. CDR1 is SGHRS, CDR2 YFSETQ, per germline. This CDR3 region has 15 residues. Here the CDR3 reads CASSPRHQGTGELFF. CDR3 coding DNA: TGCGCCAGCAGCCCCCGACATCAGGGCACCGGGGAGCTGTTTTTT.

J is TRBJ1-1 and V is TRBV7-9; a possible D gene is TRBD1 (5 bases). Germline lookup yields CDR1 SEHNR and CDR2 FQNEAQ (reference sequence). The V and J ends lost 1 base and 5 bases respectively, with 11 bases between them. This CDR3 is 14 amino acids long. The CDR3 DNA reads as TGTGCCAGCAGCTTAGACGCAGGGAGGACTGAAGCTTTCTTT. It translates to CASSLDAGRTEAFF.

J is TRBJ2-2 and V is TRBV27; a possible D gene is TRBD1 (6 bases). The CDR3 is made up of 16 amino acids. Looked up from germline, CDR1 is MNHEY and CDR2 is SMNVEV (reference sequence). The germline V and J ends were trimmed by 6 bases and 4 bases, with 18 bases remaining between them. The CDR3 region is CASRIGGGVGTGELFF. CDR3 bases: TGTGCCAGCAGAATAGGGGGTGGCGTGGGCACCGGGGAGCTGTTTTTT.

The J gene is TRBJ1-1, the V gene TRBV7-7, with TRBD1 matching over 7 bases. The V gene's germline CDR1 is SSHAT and CDR2 FNYEAQ (reference sequence). The CDR3 covers 13 residues. The ends lost 5 bases at V and 4 bases at J; junction bases unmatched: 4. This CDR3 is CASSATGITEAFF. In DNA form, the CDR3 reads TGTGCCAGCAGCGCGACAGGGATCACTGAAGCTTTCTTT.

The gene calls are TRBV6-5 and TRBJ2-1; 10 nucleotides align to TRBD2. Germline V lookup: CDR1 MNHEY, CDR2 SVGAGI. The ends lost 0 bases at V and 5 bases at J; junction bases unmatched: 4. The CDR3 covers 16 residues. The CDR3 loop is CASSYSLLAGDNEQFF. The DNA of the CDR3 is TGTGCCAGCAGTTACTCTTTGCTAGCGGGAGACAATGAGCAGTTCTTC.

This chain links TRBV5-4 with TRBJ1-2; TRBD1 agrees at 9 bases. Germline V CDR1 and CDR2: SGHNT, YYREEE (reference sequence). The V segment lost 0 bases and the J segment 6 bases; nucleotides outside the gene matches: 9. This CDR3 contains 16 residues. CDR3 in DNA: TGTGCCAGCAGCTTGGGACGACCGGGACAGGGAAATGGCTACACCTTC. It codes for CASSLGRPGQGNGYTF. The whole variable domain, remainder taken from reference TRBV5-4 and TRBJ1-2, is ETGVTQSPTHLIKTRGQQVTLRCSSQSGHNTVSWYQQALGQGPQFIFQYYREEENGRGNFPPRFSGLQFPNYSSELNVNALELDDSALYLCASSLGRPGQGNGYTFGSGTRLTVV.